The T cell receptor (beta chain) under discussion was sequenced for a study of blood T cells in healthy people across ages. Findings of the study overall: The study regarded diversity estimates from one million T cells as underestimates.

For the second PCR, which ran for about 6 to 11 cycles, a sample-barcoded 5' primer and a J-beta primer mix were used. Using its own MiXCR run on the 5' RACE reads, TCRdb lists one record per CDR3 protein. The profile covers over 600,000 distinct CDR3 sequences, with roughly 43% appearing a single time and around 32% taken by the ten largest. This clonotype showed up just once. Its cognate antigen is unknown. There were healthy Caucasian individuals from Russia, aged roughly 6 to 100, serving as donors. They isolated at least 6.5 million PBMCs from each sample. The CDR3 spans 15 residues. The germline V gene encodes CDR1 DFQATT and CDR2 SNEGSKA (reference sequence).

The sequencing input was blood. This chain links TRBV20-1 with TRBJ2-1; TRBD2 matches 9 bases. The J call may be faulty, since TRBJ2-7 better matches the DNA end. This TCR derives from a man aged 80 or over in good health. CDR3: CSARRLAVSYNEQYF. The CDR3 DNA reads TGCAGTGCTAGAAGACTAGCGGTCTCCTACAATGAGCAGTACTTC.